The clone carrying this T cell receptor beta chain came up a few times. Antigen unknown. This sample was included in a study of CD8 T cells in ankylosing spondylitis. Study results and caveats: Ankylosing spondylitis blood appeared to carry a characteristic TCR beta motif of several highly homologous variants. Both synovial fluid and blood in reactive arthritis had previously been reported to carry some motif variants. The authors reported significant enrichment of disease-linked clones in matched ankylosing spondylitis synovial fluid.

For TCR beta, libraries came from quantitative 5'-RACE with molecular barcodes. TCRdb recomputed calls from the 5' RACE reads with MiXCR, one row per CDR3 protein. The sample records 250,000 to 400,000 distinct CDR3 sequences, about 9.9% being singletons. There are 19 residues in the CDR3. J gave up 2 bases and V 0 bases, and 8 bases lay outside the gene matches. Germline V gene data show CDR1 as SGHRS and CDR2 as YFSETQ. The specimen sequenced was blood, either unsorted or a sorted T cell fraction (not recorded which). The TCR was taken from a female donor with ankylosing spondylitis or in good health (not recorded which). The genes are TRBV5-1 and TRBJ2-2; 12 nucleotides match TRBD2. CDR3 sequence (DNA): TGCGCCAGCAGCTTGGGCGTCCTAGCGGGAGGGCCTAACACCGGGGAGCTGTTTTTT. It translates to CASSLGVLAGGPNTGELFF.